This T cell receptor (beta chain) was obtained from a study of cytomegalovirus exposure and HLA in healthy donors. Findings and limits, study-wide: Common viral pathogens were later found to be apparently linked to several of the most significant clusters.

About this clone itself: Its specificity is unknown.

CDR1 and CDR2 (germline): MNHNS, SASEGT. Trimming took 8 bases from V and 2 from J, leaving 13 bases between them. This CDR3 is 14 amino acids long. With 60 Vbeta and 13 Jbeta primers, the PCR was carried out. Sequencing used immunoSEQ multiplex PCR; TCRdb keeps in-frame clones, though not all of them. The table for this sample gives 50,000 to 75,000 clones. The sequence was collected from a woman younger than 35 in good health and CMV-seronegative. Specimen: PBMCs. The chain recombines TRBV6-1 with TRBJ2-1, with a weak D call TRBD2 (5 bases). CDR3 DNA sequence: TGTGCCAGCTTGGACGGGGTCCCCTACAATGAGCAGTTCTTC. Protein product: CASLDGVPYNEQFF.